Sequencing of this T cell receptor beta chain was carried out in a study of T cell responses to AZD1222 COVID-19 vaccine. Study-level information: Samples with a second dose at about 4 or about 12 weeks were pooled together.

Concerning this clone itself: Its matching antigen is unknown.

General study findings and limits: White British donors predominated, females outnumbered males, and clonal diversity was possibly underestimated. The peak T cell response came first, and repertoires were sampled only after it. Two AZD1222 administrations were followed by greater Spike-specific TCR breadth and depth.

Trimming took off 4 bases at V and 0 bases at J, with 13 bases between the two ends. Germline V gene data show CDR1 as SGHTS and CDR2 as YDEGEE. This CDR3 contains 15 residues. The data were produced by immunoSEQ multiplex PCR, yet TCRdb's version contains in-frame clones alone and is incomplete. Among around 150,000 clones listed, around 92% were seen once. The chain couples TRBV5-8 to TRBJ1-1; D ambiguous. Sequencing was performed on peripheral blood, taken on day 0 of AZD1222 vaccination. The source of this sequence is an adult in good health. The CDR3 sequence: CASSGGVTMNTEAFF. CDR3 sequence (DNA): TGTGCCAGCAGCGGTGGGGTTACCATGAACACTGAAGCTTTCTTT.